This is a list of T cell receptor beta chains from one sample in a study of CD8 T cells in Susac syndrome. TCRdb reprocessed the immunoSEQ multiplex PCR reads with MiXCR, giving one entry per CDR3 protein. Of about 130,000 distinct CDR3 sequences listed, more than 75% are singletons. Sequencing input: CD8+ T cells from PBMCs. All receptors come from a human donor with multiple sclerosis. The CDR3 runs from the conserved cysteine through the conserved F or W. D genes are given only for firm matches. Size is stated for part of the rows, as once, few or many counts, or as a class when the clone is expanded.

TRBV6-5	.	TRBJ1-3	.	CASSYSRSENTIYF	TGTGCCAGCAGTTACTCAAGGTCTGAAAACACCATATATTTT
TRBV9	TRBD1	TRBJ2-2	.	CASSDPGQRFYTGELFF	TGTGCCAGCAGCGACCCGGGACAGCGCTTCTACACCGGGGAGCTGTTTTTT
TRBV28	.	TRBJ2-7	.	CASSLSNEQYF	TGTGCCAGCAGTTTATCCAACGAGCAGTACTTC
TRBV3-1	.	TRBJ2-4	once	CASSFGQGPLQNIQYF	TGTGCCAGCAGCTTCGGGCAGGGCCCCCTTCAAAACATTCAGTACTTC
TRBV29-1	TRBD1	TRBJ1-2	.	CSAIVPYRDRVGSNYGYTF	TGCAGCGCTATCGTACCTTACCGGGACAGAGTGGGGTCTAACTATGGCTACACCTTC
TRBV11-3	TRBD2	TRBJ2-3	.	CASSLKFGGEATDTQYF	TGTGCCAGCAGCTTAAAATTCGGGGGGGAGGCGACAGATACGCAGTATTTT
TRBV5-6	TRBD1	TRBJ1-1	.	CASNQGQGLRRNTEAFF	TGTGCCAGCAACCAGGGACAGGGATTACGACGCAACACTGAAGCTTTCTTT
TRBV6-2/TRBV6-3	.	TRBJ2-5	.	CASSQSGETQYF	TGTGCCAGCAGCCAGTCAGGAGAGACCCAGTACTTC
TRBV12-3/TRBV12-4	.	TRBJ1-2	.	CASSLYRVEGYTF	TGTGCCAGCAGTCTCTACAGGGTAGAGGGCTACACCTTC
TRBV28	.	TRBJ2-6	.	CASRNWWGWVAGANVLTF	TGTGCCAGCAGGAACTGGTGGGGGTGGGTTGCTGGGGCCAACGTCCTGACTTTC
TRBV30	TRBD1	TRBJ2-3	.	CAWIDRDSTDTQYF	TGTGCCTGGATTGACAGGGATAGCACAGATACGCAGTATTTT
TRBV7-3	TRBD2	TRBJ2-5	.	CASSPLGLAEETQYF	TGTGCCAGCAGCCCACTGGGACTAGCGGAGGAGACCCAGTACTTC
TRBV28	.	TRBJ1-5	.	CASSHTGYQPQHF	TGTGCCAGCAGTCACACAGGGTATCAGCCCCAGCATTTT
TRBV5-1	.	TRBJ1-3	once	CASSLSRISTGNTIYF	TGCGCCAGCAGCTTGAGCAGGATCTCCACTGGAAACACCATATATTTT
TRBV10-2	TRBD1	TRBJ1-5	.	CASSMGTGINQPQHF	TGCGCCAGCAGTATGGGGACAGGGATCAATCAGCCCCAGCATTTT
TRBV4-1	TRBD2	TRBJ2-1	.	CASDPRLAGDNEQFF	TGCGCCAGCGATCCAAGACTAGCGGGAGACAATGAGCAGTTCTTC
TRBV18	.	TRBJ2-3	.	CASSPVGGGTDTQYF	TGTGCCAGCTCACCAGTGGGCGGGGGCACAGATACGCAGTATTTT
TRBV7-9	.	TRBJ1-1	few	CASSPGRNTEAFF	TGTGCCAGCAGCCCAGGACGGAACACTGAAGCTTTCTTT
TRBV12-3/TRBV12-4	TRBD1	TRBJ1-1	.	CASSPTGGSTEAFF	TGTGCCAGCAGTCCGACAGGGGGAAGCACTGAAGCTTTCTTT
TRBV7-9	.	TRBJ2-5	once	CASSLGTGTPGQETQYF	TGTGCCAGCAGCTTAGGCACCGGGACACCAGGACAAGAGACCCAGTACTTC
TRBV20-1	TRBD2	TRBJ2-1	.	CSARNHLVPGLAVNEQFF	TGCAGTGCTAGAAACCACCTCGTGCCGGGACTAGCTGTCAATGAGCAGTTCTTC
TRBV13	.	TRBJ2-4	.	CASSLSQLAKNIQYF	TGTGCCAGCAGCTTATCCCAGCTAGCCAAAAACATTCAGTACTTC
TRBV7-6	.	TRBJ1-3	.	CASSLIYGSSGRRYF	TGTGCCAGCAGCTTAATTTACGGTTCGTCAGGGAGACGGTATTTT
TRBV28	TRBD1	TRBJ2-1	.	CASSLYTTGAGEQFF	TGTGCCAGCAGTTTATATACGACAGGGGCGGGCGAGCAGTTCTTC
TRBV12-3/TRBV12-4	.	TRBJ2-3	.	CASSLVDWSTDTQYF	TGTGCCAGCAGTTTAGTGGATTGGAGCACAGATACGCAGTATTTT
TRBV9	TRBD2	TRBJ2-1	.	CASSASGKGDEQFF	TGTGCCAGCAGCGCTAGCGGGAAAGGCGATGAGCAGTTCTTC
TRBV7-8	.	TRBJ2-7	.	CASSAFLRQRTATTEQYF	TGTGCCAGCAGCGCCTTCCTGAGACAGCGCACGGCGACCACCGAGCAGTACTTC
TRBV7-9	.	TRBJ2-7	.	CASKQDNSYEQYF	TGTGCCAGTAAACAGGACAACTCCTACGAGCAGTACTTC
TRBV6-2/TRBV6-3	.	TRBJ2-7	once	CASTWTRGSYEQYF	TGTGCCAGCACTTGGACAAGGGGCTCCTACGAGCAGTACTTC
TRBV7-9	TRBD1	TRBJ2-1	.	CASSQSDRESNEQFF	TGTGCCAGCAGCCAATCGGACAGGGAATCCAATGAGCAGTTCTTC
TRBV28	.	TRBJ1-5	.	CASSLGRNRAGQPQHF	TGTGCCAGCAGTTTGGGAAGAAACCGCGCGGGTCAGCCCCAGCATTTT
TRBV20-1	.	TRBJ2-2	.	CSARDLDLTNTGELFF	TGCAGTGCTAGAGATCTGGACTTAACGAACACCGGGGAGCTGTTTTTT
TRBV13	TRBD2	TRBJ2-1	.	CASSGRAGSEQFF	TGTGCCAGCAGCGGACGAGCGGGGAGTGAGCAGTTCTTC
TRBV6-1	TRBD2	TRBJ2-7	.	CASSNPGTSGRAAEQYF	TGTGCCAGCAGTAATCCCGGGACTAGCGGGAGGGCCGCCGAGCAGTACTTC
TRBV4-3	.	TRBJ2-2	.	CASSQDTFTLGTGELFF	TGCGCCAGCAGCCAAGATACGTTTACCCTTGGCACCGGGGAGCTGTTTTTT
TRBV21-1	.	TRBJ1-1	.	CASSKCVKNTEAFF	TGTGCCAGCAGCAAATGTGTCAAGAACACTGAAGCTTTCTTT
TRBV6-5	TRBD1	TRBJ1-1	.	CASSYSEGARTEAFF	TGTGCCAGCAGTTACTCGGAGGGGGCGAGGACTGAAGCTTTCTTT